This T cell receptor (beta chain) was sequenced for a study of blood T cell repertoires in COVID-19. Study information: The United States, Italy and Spain were the sources of the acute and convalescent COVID-19 samples. The cDNA or gDNA used as material had been derived from T cells, B-cell-depleted T cells, or PBMCs.

The method was immunoSEQ multiplex PCR; TCRdb's version includes in-frame clones alone and lacks a portion of them. The sample gives over 50,000 clones, over 75% of which show up once; approximately 15% is in the top ten. This clone has just one count. Germline V CDR1 and CDR2: SGHRS, YFSETQ. This CDR3 comprises 14 residues. Trimming removed 6 bases at V and 2 bases at J, with 14 bases between. The J gene is TRBJ2-5, the V gene TRBV5-1, with TRBD2 as a possible D gene (5 bases). This clonotype originated in a human donor with active COVID-19. The donor label of this sample is uncertain. Sequenced input: peripheral blood. DNA of the CDR3: TGCGCCAGCAATCCTCTTACGGGGCAAGAGACCCAGTACTTC. Translating gives CASNPLTGQETQYF.